This TCR beta chain was observed in a study of blood T cell repertoires in COVID-19. In the study overall: The samples span acute and convalescent COVID-19 from the United States, Italy and Spain. Sample material is recorded as cDNA or gDNA derived from T cells, B-cell-depleted T cells, or PBMCs.

This CDR3 contains 16 residues. CDR1 is MDHEN and CDR2 is SYDVKM in the germline V gene. V was shortened by 7 bases and J by 1 base, with 19 bases between the two germline ends. Original processing methods: Scientists estimated how many nucleated cells there were by amplifying reference gene primers. Clones were sequenced by immunoSEQ multiplex PCR, and TCRdb holds only the in-frame ones, with some missing. The V and J calls and clone size come from that table; D and trimming were worked out from the DNA. The repertoire holds fewer than 500,000 clones, with about nine tenths as singletons. V and J are TRBV28 and TRBJ2-5, with a weak D call TRBD2 (6 bases). This TCR came from a woman under 40 with active or convalescent COVID-19. What was sequenced was peripheral blood. The CDR3 reads CASTTGLKNGQETQYF. CDR3 nucleotide sequence: TGTGCCAGCACCACGGGACTTAAAAATGGCCAAGAGACCCAGTACTTC.